These 10 T cell receptor beta chains share one sample of origin, sequenced in a study of beta chain features in type 1 diabetes. The investigators reverse transcribed all of the isolated RNA, so they sequenced expressed TCRB transcripts. TCRdb's copy holds only in-frame clones and misses some; the assay was immunoSEQ multiplex PCR. Of hundreds of thousands of clones in the sample, 15% to 18% were seen once. What was sequenced was naive CD4+ T cells from blood. The receptor set was obtained from a man aged 18-30 years in good health.

V and J are TRBV5-1 and TRBJ2-5, with 8 nucleotides matching TRBD1. Germline trimming cut 3 bases from V and 5 bases from J; bases unmatched to any gene: 6. The length of the CDR3 is 14 residues. Germline V gives CDR1 SGHRS, CDR2 YFSETQ. The CDR3 DNA reads as TGCGCCAGCAGCTACGGACAGGGCGGGGAGACCCAGTACTTC. Translated: CASSYGQGGETQYF.

This clone appeared a few times. The V call is TRBV18, the J call TRBJ2-5; 12 nucleotides match TRBD2. The V and J ends lost 4 bases and 2 bases, in that order; junction bases with no gene match: 2. This CDR3 region has 15 residues. Looked up from germline, CDR1 is KGHSH and CDR2 is LQKENI. CDR3 sequence reads: CASSQTSGGQETQYF. The CDR3 nucleotides read TGTGCCAGCTCACAGACTAGCGGGGGTCAAGAGACCCAGTACTTC.

The chain is built from TRBV10-3 and TRBJ2-4, with D tentatively TRBD1 (5 bases). The V end was cut by 5 bases, the J end by 0 bases, with 17 bases between. Germline CDR1 is ENHRY and CDR2 is SYGVKD. CDR3 length equals 17 residues. The CDR3 sequence: CAISSWAGPIAKNIQYF. The CDR3 coding sequence is TGTGCCATCAGTTCCTGGGCAGGGCCGATAGCCAAAAACATTCAGTACTTC.

In its sample, this clone was seen a few times. This chain links TRBV5-4 with TRBJ2-6; the D gene is possibly TRBD2 (5 bases). The V and J ends lost 5 bases and 4 bases respectively, with 10 bases between them. This CDR3 is built from 14 residues. Germline CDR1 SGHNT, CDR2 YYREEE (reference sequence). Here the CDR3 DNA reads TGTGCCAGCAGGCGGGTAGGCGGGGCCAACGTCCTGACTTTC. Translation: CASRRVGGANVLTF.

V gene TRBV25-1 combines with J gene TRBJ1-2; no clear D gene. V gave up 4 bases and J gave up 3 bases, with 9 bases separating them. Germline V CDR1 and CDR2: MGHDK, SYGVNS. CDR3 length equals 13 residues. The CDR3 loop is CASSGGRDYGYTF. For the CDR3, the DNA is TGTGCCAGCAGTGGTGGCAGAGACTATGGCTACACCTTC.

The V and J genes are TRBV7-2 and TRBJ2-1, with TRBD1 matching 7 bases. Germline V gives CDR1 SGHTA, CDR2 FQGNSA. The CDR3 contains 15 residues. J was trimmed by 4 bases and V by 5 bases; bases with no gene match: 8. CDR3 bases: TGTGCCAGCAGCAACCGGGACAGAATTTACAATGAGCAGTTCTTC. Translating it yields CASSNRDRIYNEQFF.

V gene TRBV5-1 combines with J gene TRBJ2-7; D perhaps matches TRBD1 (6 bases). Trimming took 4 bases from V and 0 from J, leaving 17 bases between them. Germline CDR1 reads SGHRS; CDR2 reads YFSETQ. The CDR3 contains 16 residues. Here the CDR3 reads CASSPLTGSSSYEQYF. CDR3 DNA: TGCGCCAGCAGCCCTCTTACAGGGTCGAGCTCCTACGAGCAGTACTTC.

The gene calls are TRBV7-9 and TRBJ1-4; D remains unclear. The CDR3 covers 15 residues. From germline, CDR1 is SEHNR and CDR2 FQNEAQ (reference sequence). V lost 0 bases to trimming and J lost 8 bases, with 13 bases between them. For the CDR3, the DNA is TGTGCCAGCAGCTTAGCCGGTACTATTAGCGAAAAACTGTTTTTT. Encoded protein: CASSLAGTISEKLFF.

The chain has TRBV20-1 and TRBJ2-3; unclear D gene. Germline V CDR1 and CDR2: DFQATT, SNEGSKA (reference sequence). The CDR3 is 11 amino acids. CDR3 in amino acids: CRPHSTDTQYF. The CDR3 DNA follows: TGCAGGCCCCATAGCACAGATACGCAGTATTTT.

This clone showed up just once. The chain uses TRBV6-6 and TRBJ2-3, with D unclear. V gave up 8 bases and J gave up 2 bases, with 14 bases separating them. The length of the CDR3 is 14 residues. Germline V gene data show CDR1 as MNHNY and CDR2 as SVGAGI (reference sequence). CDR3: CASGRLSVTDTQYF. The CDR3 coding sequence is TGTGCCAGCGGCAGGCTCTCCGTCACAGATACGCAGTATTTT.